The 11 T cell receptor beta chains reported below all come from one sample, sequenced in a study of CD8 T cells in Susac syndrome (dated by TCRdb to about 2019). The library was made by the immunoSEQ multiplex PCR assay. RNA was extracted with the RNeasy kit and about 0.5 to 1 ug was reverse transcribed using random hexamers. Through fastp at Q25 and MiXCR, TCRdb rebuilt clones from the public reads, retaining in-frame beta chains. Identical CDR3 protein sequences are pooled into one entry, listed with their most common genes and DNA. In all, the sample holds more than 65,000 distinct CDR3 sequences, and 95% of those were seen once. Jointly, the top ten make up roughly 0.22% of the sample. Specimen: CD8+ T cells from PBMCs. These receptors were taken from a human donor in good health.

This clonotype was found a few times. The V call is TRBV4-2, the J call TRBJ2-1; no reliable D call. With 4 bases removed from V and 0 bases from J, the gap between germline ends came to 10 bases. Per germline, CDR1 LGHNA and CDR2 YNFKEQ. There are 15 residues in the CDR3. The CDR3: CASSPGPGSYNEQFF. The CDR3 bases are TGTGCCAGCAGCCCCGGGCCGGGCTCCTACAATGAGCAGTTCTTC.

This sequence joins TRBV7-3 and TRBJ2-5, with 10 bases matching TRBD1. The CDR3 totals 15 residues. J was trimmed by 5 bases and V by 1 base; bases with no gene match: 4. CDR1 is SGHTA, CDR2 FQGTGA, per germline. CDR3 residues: CASSLNGQGVETQYF. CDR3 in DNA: TGTGCCAGCAGCTTAAATGGACAGGGGGTCGAGACCCAGTACTTC.

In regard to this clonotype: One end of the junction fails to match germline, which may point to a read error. For the CDR3, the DNA is TGTGCCAGCAGCTTACTAGCGGGGGGGAGGGATTTT. Its protein product is CASSLLAGGRDF. The V gene is TRBV7-8, the J gene TRBJ2-3; the match to TRBD2 covers 12 bases. Germline CDR1 is SGHVS and CDR2 is FQNEAQ. CDR3 size: 12 residues. Using reference TRBV7-8 and TRBJ2-3 for the parts outside the CDR3, the full variable domain is GAGVSQSPRYKVAKRGQDVALRCDPISGHVSLFWYQQALGQGPEFLTYFQNEAQLDKSGLPSDRFFAERPEGSVSTLKIQRTQQEDSAVYLCASSLLAGGRDFGPGTRLTVL.

The CDR3 region is CASSLLSPTRNTEAFF. Written as DNA, the CDR3 is TGTGCCAGCAGCTTATTATCCCCTACAAGGAACACTGAAGCTTTCTTT. The chain uses TRBV7-2 and TRBJ1-1; no clear D gene. The CDR3 has 16 amino acids. The V end lost 2 bases, the J end lost 1 base, and 14 bases lay between the germline ends. The germline gives CDR1 SGHTA, CDR2 FQGNSA.

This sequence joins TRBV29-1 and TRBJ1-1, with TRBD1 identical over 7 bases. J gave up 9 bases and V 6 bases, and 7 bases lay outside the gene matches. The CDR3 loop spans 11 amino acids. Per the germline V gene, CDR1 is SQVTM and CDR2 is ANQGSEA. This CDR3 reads CSVRDRAQAFF. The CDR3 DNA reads TGCAGCGTGCGAGACAGGGCCCAAGCTTTCTTT.

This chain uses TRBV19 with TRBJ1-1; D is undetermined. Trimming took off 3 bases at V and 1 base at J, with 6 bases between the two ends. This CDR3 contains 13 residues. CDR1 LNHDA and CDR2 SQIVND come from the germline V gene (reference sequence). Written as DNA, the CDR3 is TGTGCCAGTAGTATCGATGGGAACACTGAAGCTTTCTTT. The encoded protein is CASSIDGNTEAFF.

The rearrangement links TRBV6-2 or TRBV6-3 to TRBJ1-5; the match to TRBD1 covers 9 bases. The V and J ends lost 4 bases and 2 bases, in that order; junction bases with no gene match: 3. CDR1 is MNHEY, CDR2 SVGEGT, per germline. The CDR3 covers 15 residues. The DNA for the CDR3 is TGTGCCAGCAGTTGGACAGGGGAGGGCAATCAGCCCCAGCATTTT. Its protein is CASSWTGEGNQPQHF.

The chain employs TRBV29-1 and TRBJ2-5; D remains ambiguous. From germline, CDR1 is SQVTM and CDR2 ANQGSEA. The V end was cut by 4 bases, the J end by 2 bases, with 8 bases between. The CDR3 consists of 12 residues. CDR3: CSVVTVQETQYF. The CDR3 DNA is TGCAGCGTTGTCACAGTACAAGAGACCCAGTACTTC.

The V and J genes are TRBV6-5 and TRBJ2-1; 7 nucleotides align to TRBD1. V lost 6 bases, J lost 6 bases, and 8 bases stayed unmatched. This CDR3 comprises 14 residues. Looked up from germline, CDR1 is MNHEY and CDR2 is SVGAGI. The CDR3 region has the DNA TGTGCCAGCAGCTTACAGGGGATTGCCAATGAGCAGTTCTTC. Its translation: CASSLQGIANEQFF.

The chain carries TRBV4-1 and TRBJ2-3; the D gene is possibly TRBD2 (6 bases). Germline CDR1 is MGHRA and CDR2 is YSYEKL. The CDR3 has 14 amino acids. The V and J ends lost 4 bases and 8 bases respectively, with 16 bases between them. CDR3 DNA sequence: TGCGCCAGCAGCCCATTACCTACCGGGGGTACGCAGTATTTT. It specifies CASSPLPTGGTQYF.

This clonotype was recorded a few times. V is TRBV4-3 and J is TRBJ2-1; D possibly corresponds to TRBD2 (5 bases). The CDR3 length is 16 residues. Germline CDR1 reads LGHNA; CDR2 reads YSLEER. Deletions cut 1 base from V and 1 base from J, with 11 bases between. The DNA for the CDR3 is TGCGCCAGCAGCCAAGCTTCAACGGGATCCTACAATGAGCAGTTCTTC. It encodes CASSQASTGSYNEQFF.